This T cell receptor (beta chain) was documented in a study of cytomegalovirus exposure and HLA in healthy donors (dated by TCRdb to 2016 to 2017). At the level of the whole study: An earlier analysis of fewer than 750 of the donors reported approximately 280 Gb of sequence data and 117 million unique TCR beta sequences obtained from about 200 million T cells. The genetic ancestry cluster associated with self-reported Caucasian donors included 81% of the approximately 430 genotyped donors. In addition to the first cohort of hundreds of subjects, a separate validation cohort of 120 different subjects was used. High-throughput TCR immunosequencing, statistical association of individual TCRs with disease status, and machine learning were combined to predict cytomegalovirus infection status. To decide whether each TCR beta V gene segment behaved as functional or pseudogenic, an earlier analysis of approximately 590 of the donors relied on high-throughput TCR beta sequencing. To study patterns of TCR occurrence, a later analysis re-analyzed previously published TCR beta repertoires from 666 donors and added high-resolution HLA genotyping. The number of donors typed differed by locus, with 629-630 for A, B, C, DRB1 and DQB1, more than 500 for DQA1, under 610 for DPA1, and roughly 450 for DPB1. The study aimed to test whether cataloging public T cell receptors could reveal signatures of past pathogen exposure. The study profiled the T cell repertoires of 500 to 800 subjects by immunosequencing and related them to cytomegalovirus serostatus. Among 350 to 400 genotyped donors of the cohort, an average of roughly 240,000 unique TCR beta nucleotide sequences were sequenced per donor, 15% to 20% of them non-productive. Genome-wide SNP genotypes for about 65% of the roughly 670 donors were used in a later genetic analysis, which treated that subset as a discovery cohort. Class I and class II HLA loci were covered by the typing at four-digit resolution. An early release that covered roughly 600 HLA-typed donors contained about 300 gigabases of sequencing data and roughly 84 million unique TCR sequences. Rather than using new phenotypic data, the later analysis identified candidate immune exposures from TCR beta sequences and from how often those sequences occurred across donors. Every discovery cohort repertoire had been produced on one sequencing platform. Several DR-DQ haplotypes were treated as single units for association and clustering because of strong linkage in the cohort. Alongside the repertoire data, information on donor age, sex, ethnicity and CMV serostatus was compiled.

Beyond this particular receptor, the publication reports: Because HLA typing was unavailable for some donors at each locus, only the typed subset was used in association tests. Roughly uniform sequencing depth across donors was assumed in presence/absence analyses, although this assumption may not hold. When HLA alleles, especially DR and DQ, strongly co-occurred, TCR associations were difficult to assign to individual alleles. According to a later analysis, parvovirus B19, influenza, CMV and Epstein-Barr virus appeared linked to several top co-occurrence clusters. In a later analysis, the rate of TCR association differed among HLA loci, with DRB1 alleles having the most associated TCRs and HLA-C alleles having the fewest. A later analysis found that most CMV-associated TCR beta chains appeared HLA-restricted, with HLA associations seemingly driven largely by CMV exposure. Specific HLA alleles were associated with over 15,000 TCR beta sequences at a false discovery rate of 0.05 in a later analysis. The study listed approximately 160 TCR beta chains as associated with cytomegalovirus. Broadly in line with IMGT annotations, most TCR beta V segments showed up in productive rearrangements about 90% or about 30% of the time in an earlier analysis of 450 to 600 of the donors. Most TCR sequences were observed very rarely across donors, whereas some public TCRs were present in many individuals. Some IMGT-functional V segments, including TRBV6-2 and TRBV6-3, could not be distinguished by the 87-base-pair reads and were therefore excluded. CMV serostatus was the only immune exposure information available for the cohort. In a later genetic analysis, fewer N-insertions in productive TCRs were reported among donors in an Asian-associated ancestry cluster than the approximately 670-donor mean. A further reported finding was that TCR beta sequences accurately predicted the HLA-A and HLA-B alleles for most subjects in the first cohort. A later analysis found that HLA-associated TCR beta chains were more clonally expanded and had lower generation probabilities than equally common non-associated chains. The earlier analysis of approximately 560 of the donors excluded over 15 rarely observed V segments, including chromosome 9 orphons, because counts were too low. Three of the identified cytomegalovirus-associated TCR beta chains were confirmed in vitro to be specific for cytomegalovirus antigens. An association between a missense DCLRE1C variant and V-gene and J-gene trimming of TCR beta chains was found in a later genetic analysis and replicated in an independent cohort. The authors suggested that the approach could potentially be extended to other disease states and immunological phenotypes. This cohort had only TCR beta chains sequenced, and the lack of alpha or paired-chain data limited which features could be detected. A cluster of highly shared sequence variants was judged likely to be a technical artifact of the sequencing pipeline. Linkage disequilibrium might explain the correlated functional status among segregating V segments, but an unknown experimental factor could not be excluded. The classifier was reported to diagnose cytomegalovirus status with high specificity and sensitivity in both the original and validation cohorts.

On this clone: What this receptor recognizes is not known. Base qualities are not provided; no much larger clone lies one nucleotide away.

The cohort was made up of approximately 670 healthy bone marrow donors. Cohort members were all nominally healthy when sampled, although unrecorded immune exposures were likely present. The donor tested CMV seronegative, placing the donor among the 300 to 400 seronegative members of the cohort. Every donor gave a peripheral blood sample, and the peripheral blood mononuclear cells from that sample were used for TCR beta sequencing. Genomic DNA extraction from the blood cell samples was performed with the Qiagen DNeasy Blood Extraction Kit. Libraries were built with the immunoSEQ multiplex PCR assay. For the multiplex PCR, a mixture combining 60 forward primers for TCR Vbeta segments and 13 reverse primers for TCR Jbeta segments was used. The CDR3 region of rearranged TCR beta genes was amplified from genomic DNA by a multiplex PCR assay. The amplified TCR beta libraries were sequenced on the Illumina HiSeq System as 87-base-pair reads. Processing in the source paper ran as follows. In a later analysis, 80 million or so unique TCR beta chains were counted across the roughly 670 repertoires, and roughly 9.9 million of these chains were shared by at least two donors. Raw reads were error-corrected and collapsed into unique sequences by a nearest-neighbor algorithm in which closely related sequences were merged to remove PCR and sequencing errors. Alignment of CDR3 sequences to IMGT reference sequences was used to assign V, D and J gene segments. For a sequence to be retained, a match of at least six nucleotides was required to both a V gene segment and a J gene segment. A rearrangement was called productive if the CDR3 had no stop codons and remained in frame with V and J, and every other rearrangement was called non-productive. Following IMGT convention, CDR3 was defined as the stretch from the second conserved V-encoded cysteine up to the conserved J-encoded phenylalanine. Sequences without an unambiguous match to a single V gene segment were excluded from the earlier analysis of a few hundred of the donors. In an earlier analysis of some 590 of the donors, V segments were called functional above 56.7% productive rearrangements and were called segregating when the between-donor standard deviation exceeded 5%. A statistical classification framework was built for diagnosing cytomegalovirus status from the catalog of TCR beta chain sequences. In a later analysis, TCR nucleotide sequences were compared against IMGT/GENE-DB human TR gene sequences so that V and J genes could be assigned. The TCRdist pipeline was used in a later analysis to assign CDR3 sequences and most-parsimonious VDJ recombination scenarios. In a later analysis, each TCR beta chain was defined by its CDR3 amino acid sequence together with its V-gene family, and reads lacking a unique V-gene family were excluded. To address suspected cross-contamination and a sequencing artifact, a later analysis removed a few hundred highly shared, low-generation-probability nucleotide sequences. In a later analysis, a clonal expansion index for each public chain was calculated from normalized within-repertoire ranks of inferred template counts. In a later analysis, generation probabilities were computed with a VDJ recombination model fitted to out-of-frame rearrangements, and the resulting probabilities were checked against IGoR. In a later analysis, hypergeometric tests were used to score TCR-TCR, TCR-HLA and TCR-CMV co-occurrence, with a repertoire-size bias correction applied to TCR pairs. False discovery rates were estimated in a later analysis by permuting HLA or CMV assignments 20 times. In a later analysis, co-occurring TCRs were grouped using DBSCAN, with TCRdist sequence similarity added in when clustering inside HLA-allele-positive subsets. Co-occurrence clustering excluded repertoires with fewer than 30,000 or more than 120,000 public chains, plus five with anomalous nucleotide sharing. As stored in TCRdb, this immuneACCESS dataset retains in-frame rearrangements with V and J assigned. A fraction of the clones does not appear; measured against another copy, unresolved V genes explain less than half of the discrepancy, and the remainder lacks a known reason. The V and J calls and clone size come from that table; D and trimming were worked out from the DNA. A total of about 110,000 clones appear in this sample, 73% of them only once. In total, the top ten clones hold around 7.8% of the sample.

Spanning cysteine to phenylalanine, the CDR3 consists of 15 amino acids. Only the CDR3 portion is preserved as DNA: 45 bases, with reading frame beginning at the first base. Compared with germline, V lacks 2 bases and J lacks 6 bases; bases without a gene match: 2. The germline V gene (reference sequence) specifies WNHNN as CDR1 and SYGVQD as CDR2. The source material was PBMCs. This receptor was identified in a man aged 25 to 40 in good health and CMV-seronegative. The receptor chain draws on TRBV10-1 and TRBJ2-1, and TRBD1 matches 12 of the central bases. The encoded CDR3 is CASSERGQGANEQFF. The DNA sequence is as follows: TGCGCCAGCAGTGAGCGGGGACAGGGGGCCAATGAGCAGTTCTTC.